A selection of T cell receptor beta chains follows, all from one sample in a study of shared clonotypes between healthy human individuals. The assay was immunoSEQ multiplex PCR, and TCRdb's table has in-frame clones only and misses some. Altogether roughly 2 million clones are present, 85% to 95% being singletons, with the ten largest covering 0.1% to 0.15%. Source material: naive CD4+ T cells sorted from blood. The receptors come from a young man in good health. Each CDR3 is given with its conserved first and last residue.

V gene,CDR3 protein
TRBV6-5,CASSYSGVVGEKLFF
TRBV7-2,CASSPSRAEAFF
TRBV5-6,CASSQAGGPETQYF
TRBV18,CASSPLPGLGYGYTF
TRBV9,CASSVEASGRYNEQFF
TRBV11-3,CASSLEGETQYF
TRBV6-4,CASSETFGNTIYF
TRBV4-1,CASSHKGGSFAKNIQYF
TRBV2,CASGGSRSPLHF
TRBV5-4,CASSLVTDEQFF
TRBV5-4,CASSLGTGGGNQPQHF